Sequencing of this T cell receptor (beta chain) was carried out in a study of spatial heterogeneity in lung cancer. Study details: TCR transcript counts in tumor regions correlated strongly with a T cell module score from matched bulk RNA-seq. Averaged across combinations, each unique TCR and UMI pairing appeared more than ten times in raw reads, which were uncorrected.

Trimming left V 2 bases short and J 3 bases short, with 20 bases between. The CDR3 is 17 residues long. Germline V CDR1 and CDR2: MDHEN, SYDVKM. The presence of a unique molecular identifier marked each TCR cDNA molecule. Using its own MiXCR run on the 5' RACE reads, TCRdb lists one record per CDR3 protein. There are about 100,000 distinct CDR3 sequences in the sample; around 4.8% occur only once, and about 20% lies in the top ten. The time point: sample taken at primary tumor resection. The input material, whole RNA from tumor, nontumor lung or frozen PBMC, was sequenced unsorted. Notes on the study in general: Mutation counts in tumors were tracked by counts of expanded intratumoral alpha and beta TCRs.

This clonotype appeared a few times. Its antigen is currently unknown. The specimen was lung tumor tissue, collected at surgery. This sequence joins TRBV28 and TRBJ2-7, with D perhaps given as TRBD1 or TRBD2 (5 bases each). This TCR came from a male donor with early-stage non-small cell lung cancer. CDR3: CASSLGTLPGLGYEQYF. As DNA, the CDR3 is TGTGCCAGCAGTTTAGGGACCCTCCCGGGGCTCGGCTACGAGCAGTACTTC.